This TCR beta chain originates from a study of T-cell reconstitution after alpha-beta-depleted transplantation in children. Overall study results and limits: A year post-transplant, T-cell counts and diversity derived mostly from newly produced T cells. Surviving thymic progenitors and recipient T cells were the source of high TCRbeta diversity at day 60 in some patients. As was reported, about two months after transplant, alpha-beta T cells came from several hundred expanded graft clones.

On this clonotype itself: The antigen is not known.

TCRbeta library preparation incorporated unique molecular identifiers. TCRdb used MiXCR to reprocess the PCR reads, holding one entry per CDR3 protein. The sample has about a million distinct CDR3 sequences, about 31% seen once. CDR1 and CDR2 (germline): ENHRY, SYGVKD. Trimming left V 0 bases short and J 6 bases short, with 6 bases between. This CDR3 is 13 amino acids long. The sample here was PBMCs, mostly from graft donor cells, taken 360 days after TCRalphabeta/CD19-depleted stem cell transplant. The clonotype originates from a boy younger than two who had a stem cell transplant for SCID, so the T cells may come from the graft donor. The V and J genes are TRBV10-3 and TRBJ1-5; D not certain. CDR3 in DNA: TGTGCCATCAGTGAGTCGACTCGTCAGCCCCAGCATTTT. Encoded protein: CAISESTRQPQHF.